Below, 5 T cell receptor beta chains from the same sample are listed, as sequenced in a study of T cell changes during pregnancy in multiple sclerosis. The repertoire was sequenced with immunoSEQ multiplex PCR; TCRdb's copy has only in-frame clones and lacks some. Of 90,000 to 95,000 clones listed, roughly 91% are singletons. The sample here was peripheral blood, taken in the first trimester of pregnancy. Receptor source: a female donor with multiple sclerosis, enrolled in a pregnancy study.

The chain has TRBV10-3 and TRBJ2-1, with 10 bases that match TRBD1. This CDR3 is built from 15 residues. Germline loops: CDR1 ENHRY, CDR2 SYGVKD. The junction had 0 bases not matched to a gene; V was cut back by 4 bases and J by 0 bases. The CDR3 sequence is CAISGTGGSYNEQFF. DNA of the CDR3: TGTGCCATCAGTGGGACAGGGGGCTCCTACAATGAGCAGTTCTTC.

The V gene is TRBV4-2, the J gene TRBJ2-2; 8 bases fit TRBD1. From germline, CDR1 is LGHNA and CDR2 YNFKEQ. The CDR3 consists of 15 residues. The V and J ends lost 3 bases and 6 bases, in that order; junction bases with no gene match: 6. CDR3 sequence (DNA): TGTGCCAGCAGCCATCCCGGGACAGGAGCCGGGGAGCTGTTTTTT. It specifies CASSHPGTGAGELFF.

The CDR3 sequence is CASSSSSRGPPNTGELFF. The CDR3 DNA follows: TGTGCCAGCAGCTCCTCCTCGCGGGGGCCCCCGAACACCGGGGAGCTGTTTTTT. This chain uses TRBV9 with TRBJ2-2; TRBD2 might be the D (7 bases). V was trimmed by 4 bases and J by 0 bases, leaving 19 bases between them. Germline V gene sequence: CDR1 SGDLS, CDR2 YYNGEE. The CDR3 length is 18 residues.

The chain couples TRBV9 to TRBJ2-6, with D possibly matching TRBD1 (6 bases). Trimming pared 5 bases from V and 0 bases from J, leaving 15 bases between. The CDR3 is 17 amino acids. Germline lookup yields CDR1 SGDLS and CDR2 YYNGEE. The DNA for the CDR3 is TGTGCCAGCAGTTCCGGGACACTTATCTCTGGGGCCAACGTCCTGACTTTC. Translation: CASSSGTLISGANVLTF. The entire variable domain, with the rest obtained from reference TRBV9 and TRBJ2-6, is as follows: DSGVTQTPKHLITATGQRVTLRCSPRSGDLSVYWYQQSLDQGLQFLIQYYNGEERAKGNILERFSAQQFPDLHSELNLSSLELGDSALYFCASSSGTLISGANVLTFGAGSRLTVL.

The V call is TRBV5-4, the J call TRBJ1-1; 8 bases are shared with TRBD1. There are 16 residues in the CDR3. Germline lookup yields CDR1 SGHNT and CDR2 YYREEE (reference sequence). Germline trimming cut 0 bases from V and 1 base from J; bases unmatched to any gene: 5. Here the CDR3 DNA reads TGTGCCAGCAGCTTGGTTCCGGACAGGGCGAACACTGAAGCTTTCTTT. This encodes CASSLVPDRANTEAFF.